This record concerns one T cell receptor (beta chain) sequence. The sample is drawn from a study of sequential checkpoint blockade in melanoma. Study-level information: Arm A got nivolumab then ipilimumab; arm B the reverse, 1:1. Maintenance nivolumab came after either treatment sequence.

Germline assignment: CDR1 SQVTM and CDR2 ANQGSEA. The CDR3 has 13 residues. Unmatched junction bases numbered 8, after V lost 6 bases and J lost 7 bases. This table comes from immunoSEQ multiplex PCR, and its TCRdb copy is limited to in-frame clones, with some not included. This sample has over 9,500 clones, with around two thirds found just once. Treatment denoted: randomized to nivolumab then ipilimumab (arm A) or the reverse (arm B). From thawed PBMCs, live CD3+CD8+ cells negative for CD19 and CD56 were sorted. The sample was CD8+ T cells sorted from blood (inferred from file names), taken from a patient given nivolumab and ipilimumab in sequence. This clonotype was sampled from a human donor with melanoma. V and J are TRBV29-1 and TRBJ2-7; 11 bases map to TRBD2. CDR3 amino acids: CSVLAGAPGEQYF. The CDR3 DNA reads TGCAGCGTACTAGCGGGGGCCCCGGGGGAGCAGTACTTC.